This T cell receptor beta chain was identified during a study of blood T cell repertoires in COVID-19. Overall study: There were acute and convalescent COVID-19 samples, and they came from the United States, Italy and Spain. Sample material is recorded as cDNA or gDNA derived from T cells, B-cell-depleted T cells, or PBMCs.

V was pared by 5 bases and J by 5 bases, with 12 bases of the junction left unmatched. The CDR3 totals 16 residues. The germline gives CDR1 MNHEY, CDR2 SMNVEV (reference sequence). In the authors' methods: Estimation of nucleated cell counts relied on the amplification of reference gene primers. Generated by immunoSEQ multiplex PCR, the TCRdb table keeps only in-frame clones and is missing some. That table is the source of V, J and clone size, and D and trimming were worked out from the DNA. The table records about 93,000 clones, 75% to 90% of them present only once. The TCR was taken from a human donor with active COVID-19. The donor label of this sample is uncertain. The rearrangement links TRBV27 to TRBJ2-1, with TRBD1 matching 7 bases. Sequenced: peripheral blood. The CDR3 here is CASSPPVRQGNNEQFF. The CDR3 region has the DNA TGTGCCAGCAGTCCCCCAGTTCGACAGGGCAACAATGAGCAGTTCTTC.